This T cell receptor (beta chain) was obtained from a study of T-cell reconstitution after alpha-beta-depleted transplantation in children (TCRdb year 2016). Looking at the study overall: Using TCR repertoire profiling, the study followed T-cell immune reconstitution in a quantitative way in children after TCRalphabeta/CD19-depleted allogeneic hematopoietic cell transplantation. The research as a whole found: Apparently early alphabetaT-cell count recovery about two months after transplant reportedly relied on only several hundred rapidly expanded clones derived from non-depleted graft cells. Hyperexpanded clone frequencies declined over subsequent months; after one year, T-cell counts and TCRbeta diversity were mostly attributed to newly produced T cells. In some patients, the high TCRbeta diversity seen at day 60 was put down to recipient T cells and intrathymic progenitors that had survived conditioning.

V lost 5 bases and J lost 0 bases; the stretch between them is 11 bases long. CDR1 and CDR2 are drawn from the germline V gene: SGHTA, FQGNSA. The CDR3 numbers 15 residues from cysteine through phenylalanine. The read is trimmed to its CDR3 DNA, 45 bases read in frame from base 1. Libraries were constructed by PCR. The listed sequencing device is Illumina HiSeq 2500. TCR library preparation used molecular barcoding, with unique molecular identifiers applied to normalize quantification of the TCRbeta repertoire. TCRdb trimmed the raw reads at Q25, called clones with MiXCR and kept productive beta chains. Each record represents a unique CDR3 protein, reported with the most common genes and DNA among its rows. Within this sample are about 300,000 distinct CDR3 sequences, with about 9.4% of them counted one time only. The ten largest make up about 8% of the sample. This clonotype has a count of ten or more. Its target antigen remains unknown. Base qualities were left out, and no much larger clone turns up one base away.

The treatment or condition tag for this specimen amounts to: allogeneic hematopoietic cell transplantation with graft depleted of TCRalphabeta T cells and CD19 B cells. The transplant recipients were children given TCRalphabeta/CD19-depleted allogeneic hematopoietic cell grafts. The chain employs TRBV7-2 and TRBJ2-1; the D gene is unclear. This receptor was identified in a boy in the first two years of life with acute myeloid leukemia, due to receive a stem cell transplant. The sequences come from PBMCs, collected before TCRalphabeta/CD19-depleted stem cell transplant. The DNA sequence is given as TGTGCCAGCAGCCTTGACTCAAGCTCCTACAATGAGCAGTTCTTC. This translates into CASSLDSSSYNEQFF.